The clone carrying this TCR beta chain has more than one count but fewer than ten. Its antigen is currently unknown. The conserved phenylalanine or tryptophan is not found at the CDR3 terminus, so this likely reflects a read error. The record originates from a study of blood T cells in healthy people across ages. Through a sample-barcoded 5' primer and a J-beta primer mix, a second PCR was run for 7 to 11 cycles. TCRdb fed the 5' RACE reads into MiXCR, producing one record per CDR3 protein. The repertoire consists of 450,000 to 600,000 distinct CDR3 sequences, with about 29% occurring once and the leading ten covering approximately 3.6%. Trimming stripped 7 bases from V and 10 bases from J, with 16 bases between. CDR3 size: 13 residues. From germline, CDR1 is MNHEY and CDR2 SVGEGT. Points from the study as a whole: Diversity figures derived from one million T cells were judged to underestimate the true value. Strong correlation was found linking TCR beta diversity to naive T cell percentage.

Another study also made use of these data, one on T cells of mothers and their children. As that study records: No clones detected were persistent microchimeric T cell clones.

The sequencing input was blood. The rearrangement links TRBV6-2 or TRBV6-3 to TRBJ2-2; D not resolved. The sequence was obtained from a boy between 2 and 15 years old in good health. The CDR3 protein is CASNLSPIQELFL. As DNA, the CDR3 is TGTGCCAGCAACCTAAGCCCTATCCAGGAGCTGTTTCTT.